Below, one TCR beta chain is given with its context. Its antigen is as yet unknown. This entry belongs to a study of blood T cells in healthy people across ages. The CDR3 sequence is 13 residues long. V was clipped by 3 bases and J by 10 bases, with 15 bases between them. Together with a sample-barcoded 5' primer, a J-beta primer mix was included in a second PCR lasting about 6 to 11 cycles. TCRdb redid the calling of the 5' RACE reads with MiXCR, one entry per CDR3 protein. The sample has over 1,500,000 distinct CDR3 sequences, around 50% seen once. Every donor contributed around 10 milliliters of peripheral blood by blood draw. Whole-study findings and limits: While age rose, TCR beta diversity per million T cells dropped in a roughly linear way. In long-lived donors, naive CD4+ cell counts and diversity exceeded those of aged donors. Unsorted PBMCs prevented conclusive naive versus antigen-experienced comparison.

Sequenced sample: blood. The receptor was isolated from a middle-aged woman in good health. The V call is TRBV12-3 or TRBV12-4, the J call TRBJ1-2; D is perhaps TRBD1 (6 bases). CDR3 DNA sequence: TGTGCCAGCAGTTTGGACAGTCGGGAATCCTACACCTTC. Its translation is CASSLDSRESYTF.